The source of this T cell receptor (beta chain) is a study of blood T cell repertoires in COVID-19. Study-level information: T cells, B-cell-depleted T cells, or PBMCs supplied cDNA or gDNA.

The method was immunoSEQ multiplex PCR; TCRdb's version includes in-frame clones alone and lacks a portion of them. The sample yields around 480,000 clones, approximately 90% seen once. The CDR3 sequence is 16 residues long. Looked up from germline, CDR1 is LNHDA and CDR2 is SQIVND (reference sequence). The trim removed 6 bases at V and 1 base at J, leaving 6 bases unmatched. Source material: peripheral blood. The V gene is TRBV19, the J gene TRBJ1-1; 12 positions match TRBD1. The sequence was obtained from a woman aged 50 to 60 with COVID-19, enrolled during active disease. This CDR3 is CASSPGTGGRNTEAFF. CDR3 DNA: TGTGCCAGTAGCCCAGGGACAGGGGGCAGGAACACTGAAGCTTTCTTT.